The 4 T cell receptor beta chains presented below share a single source sample, sequenced in a study of immune evolution from preneoplasia to lung adenocarcinoma. Sequenced by immunoSEQ multiplex PCR; TCRdb stores in-frame clones only, minus some. Of under 5,500 clones in the sample, approximately 88% were seen once. Material for sequencing was FFPE lung adenocarcinoma in situ tissue. These receptors all come from a person in their sixties or seventies with lung adenocarcinoma.

The J gene is TRBJ1-5, the V gene TRBV2, with D perhaps matching TRBD1 (6 bases). CDR1 and CDR2 from the germline V gene are SNHLY and FYNNEI. CDR3 length: 17 amino acids. The V and J ends lost 6 bases and 0 bases respectively, with 18 bases between them. CDR3 residues: CASSSPQGTTSNQPQHF. The CDR3 DNA follows: TGTGCCAGCAGCTCCCCACAGGGAACAACTAGCAATCAGCCCCAGCATTTT.

This rearrangement joins TRBV5-6 to TRBJ2-7, with D hard to call. Per the germline V gene, CDR1 is SGHDT and CDR2 is YYEEEE. The CDR3 is 12 amino acids. Between the trimmed V and J ends, which lost 3 bases and 6 bases, there was a span of 10 bases. This CDR3 is CASSSRLGEQYF. CDR3 bases: TGTGCCAGCAGCTCTCGGTTGGGCGAGCAGTACTTC.

The J gene is TRBJ1-5, the V gene TRBV7-9, with 9 positions matching TRBD1. The CDR3 consists of 15 residues. After removal of 10 bases from V and 3 bases from J, the junction contained 10 bases not matched to a gene. Germline values: CDR1 SEHNR, CDR2 FQNEAQ (reference sequence). CDR3 sequence reads: CATTGGLGDNQPQHF. Here the CDR3 DNA reads TGTGCCACAACAGGGGGCCTAGGGGACAATCAGCCCCAGCATTTT.

This clone was seen a few times. CDR3 loop: CASSPYDRVKDSPLHF. The DNA of the CDR3 is TGTGCCAGCAGCCCATATGACAGGGTGAAGGATTCACCCCTCCACTTT. The J gene is TRBJ1-6, the V gene TRBV9; 7 bases fit TRBD1. The CDR3 sequence is 16 residues long. Trimming removed 4 bases from V and 8 bases from J; junction bases left unmatched: 12. The germline gives CDR1 SGDLS, CDR2 YYNGEE.